The entry below describes one T cell receptor beta chain. The sample has other DNA sequences that encode this CDR3 too. Germline CDR1 is MNHEY and CDR2 is SVGAGI. The germline V and J ends were trimmed by 0 bases and 2 bases, with 8 bases remaining between them. The CDR3 length is 14 residues. This sample was included in a study of blood T cell repertoires in COVID-19. Study at large: Samples representing acute and convalescent COVID-19 were sourced from the United States, Italy and Spain. Sample material is recorded as cDNA or gDNA derived from T cells, B-cell-depleted T cells, or PBMCs.

In the study's own analysis: Nucleated cell counts were estimated from reference gene primer amplification. Sequencing was performed with immunoSEQ multiplex PCR; in TCRdb, only in-frame clones are kept and a portion is missing. The D gene and trimming were derived from the DNA, and the V and J assignments and clone size from that table. The repertoire consists of about 520,000 clones, with around 85% occurring once and the leading ten covering approximately 3.2%. Sequences were obtained from peripheral blood. This clonotype was sampled from a human donor in a cohort sampled during active COVID-19. The rearrangement uses TRBV6-5 and TRBJ2-7; D uncertain. The CDR3 region is CASSYSGGTYEQYF. CDR3 nucleotide sequence: TGTGCCAGCAGTTACTCTGGCGGCACCTACGAGCAGTACTTC.